A selection of T cell receptor beta chains follows, all from one sample in a study of response to subunit inactivated influenza vaccine. TCRdb independently ran MiXCR on the RT-PCR reads; one entry per CDR3 protein. In the table there are 500,000 to 650,000 distinct CDR3 sequences, approximately 7.1% of which are singletons. Sample: PBMCs from blood, taken around 25 months after vaccination. These receptors were obtained from a man between 50 and 70 years old who received an inactivated influenza vaccine. Each CDR3 is given with its conserved first and last residue. A D gene is named only where the DNA matches it firmly. Only some rows state a clone size, as once, few, many or a class for expanded clones.

few | . | TRBJ2-5 | TRBV20-1 | CSARDLETQYF | TGCAGTGCTAGAGATCTGGAGACCCAGTACTTC
few | . | TRBJ2-2 | TRBV11-3 | CASSLFSVSTGELFF | TGTGCCAGCAGCTTATTTTCAGTCAGCACCGGGGAGCTGTTTTTT
few | TRBD1 | TRBJ1-1 | TRBV12-3/TRBV12-4 | CASSPDRPAPGQGVPEAFF | TGTGCCAGCAGTCCTGACAGACCAGCCCCGGGACAGGGGGTTCCTGAAGCTTTCTTT
many | . | TRBJ1-4 | TRBV3-1 | CASSQDLATASNEKLFF | TGTGCCAGCAGCCAAGATCTTGCGACAGCTTCTAATGAAAAACTGTTTTTT
many | TRBD1 | TRBJ1-2 | TRBV6-5 | CASSYSSWTGINYGYTF | TGTGCCAGCAGTTACTCTTCCTGGACAGGGATCAACTATGGCTACACCTTC
many | . | TRBJ1-6 | TRBV5-1 | CASSGPRYEGSSPLHF | TGCGCCAGCAGCGGCCCTAGGTACGAAGGCTCTTCACCCCTCCACTTT
. | . | TRBJ2-1 | TRBV11-2 | CASSEKRGQGYNEQFF | TGTGCCAGCAGCGAAAAACGGGGCCAGGGTTACAATGAGCAGTTCTTC
. | TRBD2 | TRBJ2-7 | TRBV5-6 | CASSSLAGFSYEQYF | TGTGCCAGCAGCTCGCTAGCGGGTTTTTCCTACGAGCAGTACTTC
few | . | TRBJ2-1 | TRBV24-1 | CATSDSDWSSYNEQFF | TGTGCCACCAGTGACTCGGACTGGAGCTCCTACAATGAGCAGTTCTTC
. | . | TRBJ1-1 | TRBV18 | CASSPRGDGAFF | TGTGCCAGCTCACCACGCGGTGATGGGGCTTTCTTT
many | . | TRBJ2-3 | TRBV4-3 | CASSPTRRSTDTQYF | TGCGCCAGCAGCCCTACACGAAGAAGCACAGATACGCAGTATTTT
. | . | TRBJ1-3 | TRBV6-2/TRBV6-3 | CASSYSRRTVGNTIYF | TGTGCCAGCAGTTACTCGCGCCGGACAGTTGGAAACACCATATATTTT
few | . | TRBJ1-5 | TRBV12-3/TRBV12-4 | CASSGQFGQPQHF | TGTGCCAGCAGCGGACAGTTCGGTCAGCCCCAGCATTTT
few | . | TRBJ2-5 | TRBV4-2 | CASSQGQGSGETQYF | TGTGCCAGCAGCCAAGGCCAGGGTTCTGGAGAGACCCAGTACTTC
. | . | TRBJ1-1 | TRBV11-2 | CASSLDRQGEAFF | TGTGCCAGCAGCTTAGATAGGCAGGGAGAAGCTTTCTTT
. | . | TRBJ1-1 | TRBV7-2 | CASSLVAASEAFF | TGTGCCAGCAGCTTAGTGGCAGCATCTGAAGCTTTCTTT
many | . | TRBJ1-6 | TRBV3-1 | CASSQGPANSPLHF | TGTGCCAGCAGCCAGGGCCCAGCGAATTCACCCCTCCACTTT
. | . | TRBJ2-7 | TRBV20-1 | CSASPGAVEQYF | TGCAGTGCTAGCCCGGGGGCAGTGGAGCAGTACTTC
many | . | TRBJ2-2 | TRBV15 | CATSRDMIPPGELFF | TGTGCCACCAGCAGAGATATGATCCCTCCGGGGGAGCTGTTTTTT
few | . | TRBJ1-1 | TRBV5-1 | CASSESGPSISMNTEAFF | TGCGCCAGCAGCGAATCGGGACCGAGCATCTCAATGAACACTGAAGCTTTCTTT
many | . | TRBJ2-3 | TRBV10-3 | CAISESPGLRLVIDTQYF | TGTGCCATCAGTGAGTCCCCGGGACTCCGCCTTGTGATAGATACGCAGTATTTT
. | . | TRBJ2-3 | TRBV7-9 | CASSLGGYGTDTQYF | TGTGCCAGCAGCTTAGGCGGATACGGCACAGATACGCAGTATTTT
many | TRBD2 | TRBJ2-5 | TRBV10-3 | CAISARLAGKQETQYF | TGTGCCATCAGTGCTCGGCTAGCGGGAAAACAAGAGACCCAGTACTTC
few | . | TRBJ1-3 | TRBV3-1 | CASSQRGLKIYF | TGTGCCAGCAGCCAGCGGGGACTGAAAATATATTTT
many | . | TRBJ1-1 | TRBV3-1 | CASSLVDRNSEAFF | TGTGCCAGCAGCCTTGTTGACCGAAATAGTGAAGCTTTCTTT
. | . | TRBJ2-1 | TRBV6-5 | CASSYYAAGEQFF | TGTGCCAGCAGTTACTACGCTGCGGGTGAGCAGTTCTTC
few | . | TRBJ2-5 | TRBV5-1 | CASSPGREYQETQYF | TGCGCCAGCAGCCCGGGACGGGAGTACCAAGAGACCCAGTACTTC
. | . | TRBJ1-2 | TRBV4-3 | CASSLSLSDGYTF | TGCGCCAGCAGCCTATCGCTTTCCGATGGCTACACCTTC
. | TRBD1 | TRBJ2-5 | TRBV29-1 | CSVAGQGRETQYF | TGCAGCGTTGCGGGACAGGGCCGGGAGACCCAGTACTTC
few | . | TRBJ2-2 | TRBV28 | CASSLLSLAPYGELFF | TGTGCCAGCAGTTTACTGTCGTTGGCTCCATACGGGGAGCTGTTTTTT
many | . | TRBJ2-5 | TRBV5-1 | CASSPGTGRETQYF | TGCGCCAGCAGCCCCGGGACGGGAAGAGAGACCCAGTACTTC
. | TRBD1 | TRBJ1-2 | TRBV20-1 | CSARTRDRHGYTF | TGCAGTGCTAGAACTCGGGACAGACATGGCTACACCTTC
few | . | TRBJ2-5 | TRBV7-7 | CASSNENFRGWETQYF | TGTGCTAGCAGCAACGAAAACTTCAGGGGTTGGGAGACCCAGTACTTC
. | . | TRBJ2-1 | TRBV11-2 | CASSPTDIAANEQFF | TGTGCCAGCAGCCCGACCGACATTGCAGCCAATGAGCAGTTCTTC
. | TRBD2 | TRBJ2-3 | TRBV6-2/TRBV6-3 | CASSYTSGVSDTQYF | TGTGCCAGCAGTTACACTAGCGGGGTGTCAGATACGCAGTATTTT
few | . | TRBJ2-3 | TRBV9 | CASARETSTDTQYF | TGTGCCAGCGCACGGGAGACTAGCACAGATACGCAGTATTTT
few | . | TRBJ1-5 | TRBV20-1 | CSASWVGSNQPQHF | TGCAGTGCTAGTTGGGTCGGTAGCAATCAGCCCCAGCATTTT
many | . | TRBJ2-2 | TRBV25-1 | CASSEGRGDTGELFF | TGTGCCAGCAGTGAGGGCCGGGGTGACACCGGGGAGCTGTTTTTT
few | . | TRBJ1-2 | TRBV2 | CASSEDLAYGYTF | TGTGCCAGCAGTGAAGATCTAGCCTATGGCTACACCTTC
. | . | TRBJ2-2 | TRBV29-1 | CSVGINTGELFF | TGCAGCGTTGGGATTAACACCGGGGAGCTGTTTTTT
. | . | TRBJ2-3 | TRBV30 | CAWSTEAGSTDTQYF | TGTGCCTGGAGTACAGAAGCGGGTAGCACAGATACGCAGTATTTT
. | TRBD1 | TRBJ2-5 | TRBV12-3/TRBV12-4 | CASKRTGTGGWETQYF | TGTGCCAGCAAAAGAACCGGGACAGGGGGCTGGGAGACCCAGTACTTC
many | . | TRBJ2-1 | TRBV4-3 | CASSQEWENNEQFF | TGCGCCAGCAGCCAAGAATGGGAGAACAATGAGCAGTTCTTC
few | . | TRBJ1-5 | TRBV28 | CASRVQGGVGQPQHF | TGTGCCAGCAGGGTCCAGGGAGGAGTGGGTCAGCCCCAGCATTTT
. | . | TRBJ2-2 | TRBV15 | CATSRAGLISAGELFF | TGTGCCACCAGCAGAGCCGGGCTTATCTCAGCCGGGGAGCTGTTTTTT
. | . | TRBJ2-7 | TRBV25-1 | CASSGNTLYEQYF | TGTGCCAGCAGTGGAAACACTTTATACGAGCAGTACTTC